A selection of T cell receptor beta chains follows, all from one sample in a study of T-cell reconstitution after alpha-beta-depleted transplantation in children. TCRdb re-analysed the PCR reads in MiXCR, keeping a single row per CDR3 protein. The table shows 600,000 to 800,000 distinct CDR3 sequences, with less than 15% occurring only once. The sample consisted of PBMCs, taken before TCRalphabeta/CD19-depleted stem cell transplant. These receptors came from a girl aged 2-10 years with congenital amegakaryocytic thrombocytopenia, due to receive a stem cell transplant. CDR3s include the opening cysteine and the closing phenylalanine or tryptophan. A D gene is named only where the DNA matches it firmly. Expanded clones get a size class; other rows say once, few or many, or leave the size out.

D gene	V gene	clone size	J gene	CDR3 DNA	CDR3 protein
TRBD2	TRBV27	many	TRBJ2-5	TGTGCCAGCAGGACTAGCGGATCAGAGACCCAGTACTTC	CASRTSGSETQYF
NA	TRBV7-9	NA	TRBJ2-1	TGTGCCAGCAGCTTGGTTAGTTCGGATTATGAGGAGCAGTTCTTC	CASSLVSSDYEEQFF
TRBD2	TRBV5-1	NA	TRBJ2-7	TGCGCCAGCAGCTTTACGGGAGGATCCTCCTACGAGCAGTACTTC	CASSFTGGSSYEQYF
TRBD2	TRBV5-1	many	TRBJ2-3	TGCGCCAGCAGCTTGAGTCATAGCGGGAGTGCAGATACGCAGTATTTT	CASSLSHSGSADTQYF
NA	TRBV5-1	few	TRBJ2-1	TGCGCCAGCAGCTTGGACGGCTCTCTTCCCCAGTTCTTC	CASSLDGSLPQFF
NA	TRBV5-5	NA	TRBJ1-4	TGTGCCAGCAGCTTGGGGCAGGCCGCAACTAATGAAAAACTGTTTTTT	CASSLGQAATNEKLFF
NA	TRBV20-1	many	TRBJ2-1	TGCAGTGCTAGAGCCTCCTTGCCTACGGGCTCCTACAATGAGCAGTTCTTC	CSARASLPTGSYNEQFF
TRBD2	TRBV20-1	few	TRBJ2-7	TGCAGTGTTCGGAGAGAAGTGGGAGGGAGTGAGCAGTACTTC	CSVRREVGGSEQYF
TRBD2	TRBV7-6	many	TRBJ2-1	TGTGCCAGCAGCCCGACTAGCGGGAGGTCAACAAACCCCAGATACAATGAGCAGTTCTTC	CASSPTSGRSTNPRYNEQFF
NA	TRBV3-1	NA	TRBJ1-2	TGTGCCAGCAGCCAAGAGTTTGGTGGAGGCTACACCTTC	CASSQEFGGGYTF
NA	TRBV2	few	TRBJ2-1	TGTGCCAGCAGTGTTATCTCCTACAATGAGCAGTTCTTC	CASSVISYNEQFF
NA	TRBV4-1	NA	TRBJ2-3	TGCGCCAGCAGCCAGGTTGGGCGGGATCCCACAGATACGCAGTATTTT	CASSQVGRDPTDTQYF
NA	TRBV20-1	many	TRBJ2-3	TGCAGTGCTCATCCTAGCGAGGGTACGCAGTATTTT	CSAHPSEGTQYF
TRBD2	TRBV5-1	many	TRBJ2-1	TGTGCCAGCAGCTTAGCGGGGGCCGATGAGCAGTTCTTC	CASSLAGADEQFF
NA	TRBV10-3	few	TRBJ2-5	TGTGCCATCAGTGTGGGTGGGGCCGAAGAGACCCAGTACTTC	CAISVGGAEETQYF
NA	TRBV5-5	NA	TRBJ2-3	TGTGCCAGCAGCTTGTACGCGTTAACAGATACGCAGTATTTT	CASSLYALTDTQYF
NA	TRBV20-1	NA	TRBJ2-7	TGCAGTGCTGAGGCCCATACGGGACGGCACTCCTACGAGCAGTACTTC	CSAEAHTGRHSYEQYF
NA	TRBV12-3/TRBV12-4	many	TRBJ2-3	TGTGCCAGCAATACCCTTAGCACAGATACGCAGTATTTT	CASNTLSTDTQYF
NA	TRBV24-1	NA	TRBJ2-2	TGTGCCACCGCCCCCCGGGACTTGGCCCTCAACACCGGGGAGCTGTTTTTT	CATAPRDLALNTGELFF
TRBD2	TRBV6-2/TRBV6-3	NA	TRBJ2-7	TGTGCCAGCAGTTGGACTAGCGGGAGGGCCTCGTACTCCTACGAGCAGTACTTC	CASSWTSGRASYSYEQYF
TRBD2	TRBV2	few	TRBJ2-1	TGTGCCAGCAGTGAAGCGAGAATAACCGGGACTAACAATGAGCAGTTCTTC	CASSEARITGTNNEQFF
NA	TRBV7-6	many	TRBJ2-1	TGTGCCAGCAGCTCCCGAGGGGCCTACAATGAGCAGTTCTTC	CASSSRGAYNEQFF
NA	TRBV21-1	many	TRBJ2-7	TGTGCCAGCAGCAAAAGAGCTCGCGGGGAGCAGTACTTC	CASSKRARGEQYF
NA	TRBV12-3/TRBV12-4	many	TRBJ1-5	TGTGCCAGCAGCGTAGATCAGCCCCAGCATTTT	CASSVDQPQHF